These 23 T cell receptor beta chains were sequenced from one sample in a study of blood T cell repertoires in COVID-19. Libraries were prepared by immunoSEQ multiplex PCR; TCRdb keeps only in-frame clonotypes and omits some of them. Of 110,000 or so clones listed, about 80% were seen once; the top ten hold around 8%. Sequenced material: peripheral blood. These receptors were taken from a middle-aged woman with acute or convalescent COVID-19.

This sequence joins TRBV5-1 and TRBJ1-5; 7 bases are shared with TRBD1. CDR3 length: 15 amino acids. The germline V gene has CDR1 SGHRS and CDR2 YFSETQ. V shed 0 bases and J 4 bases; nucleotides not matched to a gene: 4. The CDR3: CASSLGGTANQPQHF. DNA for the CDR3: TGCGCCAGCAGCTTGGGTGGGACAGCTAATCAGCCCCAGCATTTT.

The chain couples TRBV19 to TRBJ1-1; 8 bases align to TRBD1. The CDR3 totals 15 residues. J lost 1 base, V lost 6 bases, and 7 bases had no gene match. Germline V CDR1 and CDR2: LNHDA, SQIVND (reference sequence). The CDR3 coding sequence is TGTGCCAGTAGGGGCCTGGACAGGGCGAACACTGAAGCTTTCTTT. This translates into CASRGLDRANTEAFF.

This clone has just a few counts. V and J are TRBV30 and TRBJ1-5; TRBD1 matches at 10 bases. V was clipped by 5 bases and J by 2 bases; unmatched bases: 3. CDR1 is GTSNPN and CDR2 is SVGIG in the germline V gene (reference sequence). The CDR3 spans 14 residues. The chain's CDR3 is CAWGQGVRNQPQHF. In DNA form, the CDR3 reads TGTGCCTGGGGACAGGGGGTTCGCAATCAGCCCCAGCATTTT.

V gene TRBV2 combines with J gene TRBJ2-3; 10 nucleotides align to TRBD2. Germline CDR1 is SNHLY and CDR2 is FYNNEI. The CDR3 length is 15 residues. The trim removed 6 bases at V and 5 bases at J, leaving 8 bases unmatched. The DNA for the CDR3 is TGTGCCAGCAGCGGTACTAGCGGGGCTAGAGATACGCAGTATTTT. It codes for CASSGTSGARDTQYF.

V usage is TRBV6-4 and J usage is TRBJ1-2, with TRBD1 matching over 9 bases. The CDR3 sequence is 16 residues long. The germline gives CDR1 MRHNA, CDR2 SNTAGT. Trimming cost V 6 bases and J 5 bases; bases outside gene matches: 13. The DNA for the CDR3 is TGTGCCAGCAGGAACAGGGGGCTGACACCTTTTTATGGCTACACCTTC. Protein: CASRNRGLTPFYGYTF.

CDR3 loop: CASSLRIQGYGYTF. The CDR3 DNA reads as TGCGCCAGCAGCCTCCGAATACAGGGGTATGGCTACACCTTC. The chain joins TRBV4-3 to TRBJ1-2; 7 nucleotides align to TRBD1. This CDR3 contains 14 residues. The V gene end was trimmed by 4 bases and the J gene end by 5 bases; junction bases not matched to a gene: 7. The germline CDR1 and CDR2 sequences are LGHNA and YSLEER.

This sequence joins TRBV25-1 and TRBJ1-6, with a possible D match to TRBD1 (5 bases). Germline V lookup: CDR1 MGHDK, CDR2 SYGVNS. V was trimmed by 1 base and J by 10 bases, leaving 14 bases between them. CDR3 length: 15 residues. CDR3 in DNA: TGTGCCAGCAGTGAATCGGAGGGGCTCCGGTCACCCCTCCACTTT. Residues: CASSESEGLRSPLHF.

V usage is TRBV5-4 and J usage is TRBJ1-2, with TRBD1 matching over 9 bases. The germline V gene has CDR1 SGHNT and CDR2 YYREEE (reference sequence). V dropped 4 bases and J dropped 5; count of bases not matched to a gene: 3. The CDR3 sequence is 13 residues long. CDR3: CASSPDRGYGYTF. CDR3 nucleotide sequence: TGTGCCAGCAGCCCGGACAGGGGTTATGGCTACACCTTC.

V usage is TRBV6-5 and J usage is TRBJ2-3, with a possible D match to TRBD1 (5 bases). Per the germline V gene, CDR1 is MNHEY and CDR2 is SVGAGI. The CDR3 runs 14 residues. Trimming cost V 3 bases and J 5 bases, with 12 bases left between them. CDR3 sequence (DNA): TGTGCCAGCAGTTATGCTGGGGCGGTAGATACGCAGTATTTT. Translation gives CASSYAGAVDTQYF.

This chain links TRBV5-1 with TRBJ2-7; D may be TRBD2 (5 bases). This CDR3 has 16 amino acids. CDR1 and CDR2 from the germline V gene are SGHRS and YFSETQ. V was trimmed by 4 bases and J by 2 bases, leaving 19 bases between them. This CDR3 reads CASSPSLATQPYEQYF. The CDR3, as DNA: TGCGCCAGCAGCCCGTCGTTAGCGACCCAACCCTACGAGCAGTACTTC.

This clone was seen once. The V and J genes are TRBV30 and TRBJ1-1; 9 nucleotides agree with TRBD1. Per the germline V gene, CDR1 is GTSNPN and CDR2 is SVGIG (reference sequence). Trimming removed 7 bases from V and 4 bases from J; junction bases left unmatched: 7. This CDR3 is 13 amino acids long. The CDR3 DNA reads TGTGCCTACGTAACAGGGGGCAGCACTGAAGCTTTCTTT. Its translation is CAYVTGGSTEAFF.

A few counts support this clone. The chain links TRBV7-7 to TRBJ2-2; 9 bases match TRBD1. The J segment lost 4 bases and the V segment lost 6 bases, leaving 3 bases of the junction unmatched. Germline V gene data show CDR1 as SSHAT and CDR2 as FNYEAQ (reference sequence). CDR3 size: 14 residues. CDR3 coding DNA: TGTGCCAGCAGTTCGGGACAGGGCACCGGGGAGCTGTTTTTT. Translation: CASSSGQGTGELFF.

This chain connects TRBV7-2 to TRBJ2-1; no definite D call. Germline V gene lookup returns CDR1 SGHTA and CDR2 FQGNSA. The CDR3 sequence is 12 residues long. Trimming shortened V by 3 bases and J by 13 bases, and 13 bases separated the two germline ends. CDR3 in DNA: TGTGCCAGCAGCTTTTGGTTTGACTCACAGTTCTTC. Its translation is CASSFWFDSQFF.

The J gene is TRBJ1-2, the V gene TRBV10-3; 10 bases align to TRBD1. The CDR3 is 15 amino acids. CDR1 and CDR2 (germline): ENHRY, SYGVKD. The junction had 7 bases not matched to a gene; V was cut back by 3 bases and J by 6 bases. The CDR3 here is CAISDAGTGANGYTF. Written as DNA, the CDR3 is TGTGCCATCAGTGACGCCGGGACAGGGGCAAATGGCTACACCTTC.

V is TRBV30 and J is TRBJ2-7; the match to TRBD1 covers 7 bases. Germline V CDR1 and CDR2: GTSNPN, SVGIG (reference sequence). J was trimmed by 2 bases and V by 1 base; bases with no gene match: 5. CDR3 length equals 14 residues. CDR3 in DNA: TGTGCCTGGAGTGATACGGACAGGACCTACGAGCAGTACTTC. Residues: CAWSDTDRTYEQYF.

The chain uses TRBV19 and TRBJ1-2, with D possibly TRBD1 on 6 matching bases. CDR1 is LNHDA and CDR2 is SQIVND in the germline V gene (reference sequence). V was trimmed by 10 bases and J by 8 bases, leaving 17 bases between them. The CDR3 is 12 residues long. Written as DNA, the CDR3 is TGTGCCACCTTCCTTACAGGGCTGGGCTACACCTTC. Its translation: CATFLTGLGYTF.

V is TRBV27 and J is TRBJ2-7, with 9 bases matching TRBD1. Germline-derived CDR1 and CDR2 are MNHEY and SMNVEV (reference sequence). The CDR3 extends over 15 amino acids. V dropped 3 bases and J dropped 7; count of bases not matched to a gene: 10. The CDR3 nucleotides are TGTGCCAGCAGTTTGTCGACCACAGGGGGCGGTGAGCAGTACTTC. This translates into CASSLSTTGGGEQYF.

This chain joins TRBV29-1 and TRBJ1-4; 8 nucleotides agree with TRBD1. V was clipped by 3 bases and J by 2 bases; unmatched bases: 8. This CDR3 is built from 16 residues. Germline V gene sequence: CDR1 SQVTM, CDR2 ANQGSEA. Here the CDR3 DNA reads TGCAGCGTTGAGGGTCAGCAGGGGGCGACTAATGAAAAACTGTTTTTT. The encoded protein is CSVEGQQGATNEKLFF.

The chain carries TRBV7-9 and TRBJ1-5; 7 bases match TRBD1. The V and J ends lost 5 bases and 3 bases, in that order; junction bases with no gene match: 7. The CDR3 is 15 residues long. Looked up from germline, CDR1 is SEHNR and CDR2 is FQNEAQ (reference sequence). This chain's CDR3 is CASSPTGVYNQPQHF. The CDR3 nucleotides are TGTGCCAGCAGCCCTACAGGGGTGTACAATCAGCCCCAGCATTTT. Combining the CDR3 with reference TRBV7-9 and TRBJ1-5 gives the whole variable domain DTGVSQNPRHKITKRGQNVTFRCDPISEHNRLYWYRQTLGQGPEFLTYFQNEAQLEKSRLLSDRFSAERPKGSFSTLEIQRTEQGDSAMYLCASSPTGVYNQPQHFGDGTRLSIL.

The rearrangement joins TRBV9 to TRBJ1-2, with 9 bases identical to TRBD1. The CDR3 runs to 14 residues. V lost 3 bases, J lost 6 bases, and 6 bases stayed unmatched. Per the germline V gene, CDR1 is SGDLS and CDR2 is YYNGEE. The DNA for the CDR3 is TGTGCCAGCAGCGCACGAGGGGACAGGGATGGCTACACCTTC. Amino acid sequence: CASSARGDRDGYTF. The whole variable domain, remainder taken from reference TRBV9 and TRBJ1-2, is DSGVTQTPKHLITATGQRVTLRCSPRSGDLSVYWYQQSLDQGLQFLIQYYNGEERAKGNILERFSAQQFPDLHSELNLSSLELGDSALYFCASSARGDRDGYTFGSGTRLTVV.

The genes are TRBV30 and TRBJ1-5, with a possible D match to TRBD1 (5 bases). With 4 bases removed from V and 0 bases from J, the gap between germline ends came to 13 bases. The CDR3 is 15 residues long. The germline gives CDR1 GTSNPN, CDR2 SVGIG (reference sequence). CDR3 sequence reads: CAWKSGGTSNQPQHF. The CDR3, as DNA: TGTGCCTGGAAATCCGGGGGGACTAGCAATCAGCCCCAGCATTTT. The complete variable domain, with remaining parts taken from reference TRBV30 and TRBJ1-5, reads SQTIHQWPATLVQPVGSPLSLECTVEGTSNPNLYWYRQAAGRGLQLLFYSVGIGQISSEVPQNLSASRPQDRQFILSSKKLLLSDSGFYLCAWKSGGTSNQPQHFGDGTRLSIL.

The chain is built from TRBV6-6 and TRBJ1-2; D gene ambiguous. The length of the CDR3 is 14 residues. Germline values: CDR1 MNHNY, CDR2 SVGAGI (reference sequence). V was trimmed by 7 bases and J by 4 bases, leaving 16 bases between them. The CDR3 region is CASKPTEGSYGYTF. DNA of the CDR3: TGTGCCAGCAAACCCACAGAAGGGAGCTATGGCTACACCTTC.

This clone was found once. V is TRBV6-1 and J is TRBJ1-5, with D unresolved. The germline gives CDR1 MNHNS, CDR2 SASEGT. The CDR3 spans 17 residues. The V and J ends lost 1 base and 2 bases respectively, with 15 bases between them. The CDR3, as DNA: TGTGCCAGCAGTGAAGACGTCCCGAGTTCTGGCAATCAGCCCCAGCATTTT. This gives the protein CASSEDVPSSGNQPQHF.